This T cell receptor (beta chain) was recorded in a study of shared clonotypes between healthy human individuals. For the study at large: Donors consisted of two women and three men between 18 and 49. Each donor contributed plates that comprised three CD4 naive, three CD4 memory, two CD8 naive and one CD8 memory.

Repertoires were generated with immunoSEQ multiplex PCR, while TCRdb's copy carries only in-frame clones and drops some. The table includes approximately 2.3 million clones, approximately 93% detected once. The ends were cut back, 4 bases at V and 2 bases at J, with 10 bases in the middle. The length of the CDR3 is 14 residues. Looked up from germline, CDR1 is SGHDT and CDR2 is YYEEEE. The rearrangement joins TRBV5-6 to TRBJ2-1; D is possibly TRBD2 (6 bases). The specimen was naive CD4+ T cells from PBMCs. Subset denoted: CD45RA+ positively selected. This clonotype was sampled from a man between 18 and 35 years old in good health. Some clones in this sample may be carry-over from other donors' samples. CDR3 in amino acids: CASSKGLTYNEQFF. CDR3 bases: TGTGCCAGCAGCAAGGGACTTACCTACAATGAGCAGTTCTTC.